This entry features one T cell receptor (beta chain) sequence. The data are from a study of shared clonotypes between healthy human individuals. Data came from immunoSEQ multiplex PCR; TCRdb stores just in-frame clones and leaves some out. The sample records roughly 520,000 clones, roughly 95% being singletons. Material for sequencing was naive CD4+ T cells sorted from blood. Subset specified: CD45RA+ positively selected. This clonotype originated in a woman aged 25 to 45 in good health.

CDR3 sequence (DNA): TGTGCCAGCAGCTTGGTTGGTAGTGGCGGGACCGGGGAGCTGTTTTTT. Residues: CASSLVGSGGTGELFF. This chain joins TRBV5-5 and TRBJ2-2; a possible D gene is TRBD2 (5 bases). Germline CDR1 reads SGHKS; CDR2 reads YYEKEE (reference sequence). V was pared by 0 bases and J by 5 bases, with 14 bases between. CDR3 length equals 16 residues.